The 28 T cell receptor beta chains presented below share a single source sample, sequenced in a study of blood T cells in healthy people across ages (dated by TCRdb to the mid-2010s). Library preparation employed 5' RACE. The run used an Illumina HiSeq 2500. A second PCR of roughly 6 to 11 cycles was run with a J-beta primer mix and a sample-barcoded 5' primer. TCRdb cleaned the public reads at Q25 with fastp, built clones with MiXCR and kept in-frame beta chains. Each entry is one CDR3 protein sequence, shown with its most common DNA and genes. The sample table contains about 830,000 distinct CDR3 sequences; only one count was recorded for around 62% of them. The ten most abundant clones make up about 30% of the sample. Sequenced: blood. Every receptor here comes from a man aged 25 to 40 in good health.

This chain links TRBV3-1 with TRBJ2-6, with 8 bases identical to TRBD2. The V gene end was trimmed by 4 bases and the J gene end by 0 bases; junction bases not matched to a gene: 11. CDR1 is LGHDT and CDR2 is YNNKEL in the germline V gene (reference sequence). The CDR3 contains 19 residues. The CDR3 protein is CASSPDILAASSGANVLTF. The CDR3 coding sequence is TGTGCCAGCAGCCCCGATATACTAGCGGCAAGCTCTGGGGCCAACGTCCTGACTTTC.

This clonotype was seen a handful of times. The chain combines TRBV29-1 with TRBJ1-4, with 8 bases identical to TRBD1. Unmatched junction bases numbered 6, after V lost 7 bases and J lost 5 bases. CDR1 is SQVTM and CDR2 is ANQGSEA in the germline V gene. The CDR3 has 13 amino acids. The CDR3 reads CSGIQGGNEKLFF. CDR3 nucleotide sequence: TGCAGCGGAATACAGGGGGGAAATGAAAAACTGTTTTTT.

The chain is built from TRBV29-1 and TRBJ1-5; D possibly corresponds to TRBD1 (5 bases). In germline, CDR1 is SQVTM, CDR2 ANQGSEA. The CDR3 extends over 14 amino acids. V was clipped by 4 bases and J by 0 bases, with 10 bases between them. The CDR3: CSVATGYSNQPQHF. As DNA, the CDR3 is TGCAGCGTTGCCACAGGTTATAGCAATCAGCCCCAGCATTTT.

V gene TRBV20-1 combines with J gene TRBJ1-2, with D unclear. The CDR3 runs 11 residues. Per germline, CDR1 DFQATT and CDR2 SNEGSKA (reference sequence). V was pared by 7 bases and J by 5 bases, with 11 bases between. Here the CDR3 DNA reads TGCAGTGTAGCAGGAGATTATGGCTACACCTTC. Translating gives CSVAGDYGYTF.

The J gene is TRBJ2-3, the V gene TRBV4-3; the match to TRBD2 covers 14 bases. Per germline, CDR1 LGHNA and CDR2 YSLEER. CDR3 length: 18 amino acids. V lost 3 bases to trimming and J lost 3 bases; unmatched junction nucleotides: 8. The DNA for the CDR3 is TGCGCCAGCAGCCATCGGTCCGGGACTAGCGGGGGAACAGATACGCAGTATTTT. Amino acids: CASSHRSGTSGGTDTQYF.

This clonotype showed up just a few times. The chain carries TRBV5-1 and TRBJ1-2, with 8 bases identical to TRBD1. The CDR3 contains 13 residues. V was clipped by 7 bases and J by 8 bases; unmatched bases: 10. The germline V gene has CDR1 SGHRS and CDR2 YFSETQ. The CDR3 DNA reads TGCGCCAGCGGCCCCGGACAGGGAGGCGGCTACACCTTC. It encodes CASGPGQGGGYTF.

This clonotype was found a few times. This chain uses TRBV4-3 with TRBJ2-7; D unresolved. Germline V gene data show CDR1 as LGHNA and CDR2 as YSLEER. The CDR3 sequence is 14 residues long. V was pared by 0 bases and J by 2 bases, with 8 bases between. CDR3 nucleotide sequence: TGCGCCAGCAGCCAAGATGGGTATGCCTACGAGCAGTACTTC. This translates into CASSQDGYAYEQYF.

J is TRBJ2-5 and V is TRBV12-3 or TRBV12-4; possible D gene TRBD1, 5 bases. V lost 1 base to trimming and J lost 1 base, with 10 bases between them. CDR3 length: 15 residues. The CDR3 spells CASSLEGPVQETQYF. The CDR3 nucleotides are TGTGCCAGCAGTTTAGAGGGGCCAGTCCAAGAGACCCAGTACTTC.

The chain carries TRBV3-1 and TRBJ2-5, with 7 bases lining up with TRBD1. The end of the DNA is better explained by TRBJ2-7, so the J call may be wrong. CDR3 length: 13 residues. Germline V CDR1 and CDR2: LGHDT, YNNKEL (reference sequence). CDR3 in amino acids: CASSTTGDYEQYF. CDR3 coding DNA: TGTGCCAGCAGCACCACAGGGGACTACGAGCAGTACTTC.

The chain has TRBV4-3 and TRBJ2-5, with TRBD1 matching 8 bases. The J call may be faulty, since TRBJ2-7 better matches the DNA end. Germline V gene sequence: CDR1 LGHNA, CDR2 YSLEER. The CDR3 runs to 14 residues. The chain's CDR3 is CASSQEDRGYEQYF. The DNA for the CDR3 is TGCGCCAGCAGCCAAGAAGACAGGGGCTACGAGCAGTACTTC.

In this sample, this clonotype turned up a few times. The rearrangement joins TRBV10-3 to TRBJ2-5; D is unclear. The germline CDR1 and CDR2 sequences are ENHRY and SYGVKD. The CDR3 loop spans 14 amino acids. Between the trimmed V and J ends, which lost 5 bases and 0 bases, there was a span of 10 bases. The CDR3 reads CAISYSDDQETQYF. The DNA of the CDR3 is TGTGCCATCAGTTACTCGGACGACCAAGAGACCCAGTACTTC.

Only a few counts were recorded for this clonotype. The J gene is TRBJ2-1, the V gene TRBV3-1, with D unclear. The CDR3 loop spans 15 amino acids. Germline V gene data show CDR1 as LGHDT and CDR2 as YNNKEL (reference sequence). Trimming took off 4 bases at V and 10 bases at J, with 20 bases between the two ends. CDR3 in DNA: TGTGCCAGCAGCCCGTCGGGCCCCCAAGGGCGCGAGCAGTTCTTC. Translating gives CASSPSGPQGREQFF.

CDR3 bases: TGCAGTGCTAGGGGACTTGCGGGGCGTGAGGAGACCCAGTACTTC. It codes for CSARGLAGREETQYF. J is TRBJ2-5 and V is TRBV20-1, with D tentatively TRBD2 (6 bases). This CDR3 comprises 15 residues. In germline, CDR1 is DFQATT, CDR2 SNEGSKA (reference sequence). Trimming took off 3 bases at V and 5 bases at J, with 19 bases between the two ends.

The chain couples TRBV11-2 to TRBJ2-4; D may be TRBD1 (6 bases). Gene TRBJ2-7 matches the end of the DNA better, so the J call may be wrong. Looked up from germline, CDR1 is SGHAT and CDR2 is FQNNGV. The CDR3 sequence is 14 residues long. Written as DNA, the CDR3 is TGTGCCAGCAGCTTAGGTTGGACAGACTACGAGCAGTACTTC. The encoded protein is CASSLGWTDYEQYF.

This clonotype was observed a handful of times. The gene calls are TRBV7-2 and TRBJ2-7, with D perhaps matching TRBD2 (6 bases). The germline gives CDR1 SGHTA, CDR2 FQGNSA. CDR3 length: 13 amino acids. V lost 5 bases, J lost 6 bases, and 14 bases lay in between. The CDR3 is CASSTGLPSEQYF. The CDR3 coding sequence is TGTGCCAGCAGCACGGGACTCCCTAGCGAGCAGTACTTC.

V usage is TRBV28 and J usage is TRBJ2-5; 12 bases match TRBD1. V shed 6 bases, J shed 4 bases, and the junction held 6 bases outside the gene matches. The CDR3 sequence is 15 residues long. Germline V gene sequence: CDR1 MDHEN, CDR2 SYDVKM. For the CDR3, the DNA is TGTGCCAGCAGAAGGGGACAGGGGGCAAGAGAGACCCAGTACTTC. This encodes CASRRGQGARETQYF.

V gene TRBV7-2 combines with J gene TRBJ2-1; D possibly matches TRBD1 or TRBD2 (6 bases each). This CDR3 is built from 18 residues. CDR1 is SGHTA and CDR2 is FQGNSA in the germline V gene. The ends were cut back, 4 bases at V and 0 bases at J, with 19 bases in the middle. CDR3 sequence reads: CASSSRMGGQSSYNEQFF. The CDR3 coding sequence is TGTGCCAGCAGCTCAAGGATGGGGGGCCAGAGCTCCTACAATGAGCAGTTCTTC.

This clonotype turned up a few times. The V and J genes are TRBV13 and TRBJ2-1; 7 nucleotides align to TRBD1. The CDR3 totals 14 residues. Germline V gives CDR1 PRHDT, CDR2 FYEKMQ (reference sequence). Unmatched junction bases numbered 4, after V lost 0 bases and J lost 8 bases. The CDR3 loop reads CASSLGRQGDEQFF. The CDR3 DNA follows: TGTGCCAGCAGCTTAGGAAGACAGGGCGATGAGCAGTTCTTC.

The chain employs TRBV20-1 and TRBJ1-2; 11 bases align to TRBD1. V lost 3 bases to trimming and J lost 2 bases; unmatched junction nucleotides: 5. The CDR3 sequence is 15 residues long. From germline, CDR1 is DFQATT and CDR2 SNEGSKA (reference sequence). The CDR3, as DNA: TGCAGTGCTAGTGGACAGGGGGCGTCGAACTATGGCTACACCTTC. Its translation is CSASGQGASNYGYTF.

The chain couples TRBV5-4 to TRBJ1-4, with D uncertain. The CDR3 contains 15 residues. The V gene's germline CDR1 is SGHNT and CDR2 YYREEE (reference sequence). Trimming removed 0 bases at V and 5 bases at J, with 11 bases between. DNA of the CDR3: TGTGCCAGCAGCTTGGAGGCAGGACTAAATGAAAAACTGTTTTTT. It yields the protein CASSLEAGLNEKLFF. The variable domain in full, completed from reference TRBV5-4 and TRBJ1-4, reads ETGVTQSPTHLIKTRGQQVTLRCSSQSGHNTVSWYQQALGQGPQFIFQYYREEENGRGNFPPRFSGLQFPNYSSELNVNALELDDSALYLCASSLEAGLNEKLFFGSGTQLSVL.

Remarks on this clonotype: A much larger clone differs from this one at a single base, so this may be a read error. The chain links TRBV24-1 to TRBJ2-2; D is unclear. In germline, CDR1 is KGHDR, CDR2 SFDVKD. The CDR3 sequence is 15 residues long. V was cut by 4 bases and J by 6 bases, with 14 bases left in between. Here the CDR3 DNA reads TGTGCCACCAGTGAGGGCATATTGGACGCCGGGGAGCTGTTTTTT. Its protein product is CATSEGILDAGELFF.

This chain joins TRBV24-1 and TRBJ2-1; 11 positions agree with TRBD1. Trimming removed 4 bases from V and 8 bases from J; junction bases left unmatched: 6. The CDR3 contains 15 residues. Germline V gives CDR1 KGHDR, CDR2 SFDVKD. The CDR3 reads CATSEVDRGRHEQFF. In DNA, the CDR3 is TGTGCCACCAGTGAGGTGGACAGGGGGCGTCATGAGCAGTTCTTC.

This clonotype has just a few counts. The rearrangement uses TRBV7-2 and TRBJ1-2; 7 bases map to TRBD1. Germline V CDR1 and CDR2: SGHTA, FQGNSA. Trimming removed 5 bases from V and 6 bases from J; junction bases left unmatched: 9. This CDR3 is built from 14 residues. The CDR3 DNA reads TGTGCCAGCAGCCTCATAGGGACAGTCCATGGCTACACCTTC. Residues: CASSLIGTVHGYTF.

The rearrangement links TRBV4-3 to TRBJ2-1; D call uncertain. The germline gives CDR1 LGHNA, CDR2 YSLEER. This CDR3 region has 14 residues. The V gene lost 0 bases and the J gene lost 7 bases, with 10 bases spanning the gap. DNA of the CDR3: TGCGCCAGCAGCCAAGATACAAATGTTAATGAGCAGTTCTTC. Translated, it gives CASSQDTNVNEQFF.

This clonotype showed up just a few times. CDR3 loop: CASRVGEYSNQPQHF. CDR3 bases: TGTGCCAGCAGAGTCGGGGAGTATAGCAATCAGCCCCAGCATTTT. The rearrangement links TRBV6-1 to TRBJ1-5; D unresolved. This CDR3 comprises 15 residues. Germline-derived CDR1 and CDR2 are MNHNS and SASEGT. Trimming stripped 6 bases from V and 0 bases from J, with 12 bases between.

The chain couples TRBV12-3 or TRBV12-4 to TRBJ2-4; no reliable D call. This CDR3 comprises 15 residues. The V end lost 4 bases, the J end lost 0 bases, and 10 bases lay between the germline ends. CDR3 DNA: TGTGCCAGCAGTTCTGGTACCTTAGCCAAAAACATTCAGTACTTC. This codes for CASSSGTLAKNIQYF.

This clonotype was seen a few times. The gene calls are TRBV7-2 and TRBJ1-1, with D tentatively TRBD1 (5 bases). This CDR3 is built from 14 residues. V was pared by 5 bases and J by 0 bases, with 10 bases between. Per the germline V gene, CDR1 is SGHTA and CDR2 is FQGNSA. The DNA of the CDR3 is TGTGCCAGCAGCGCGGGACGGCTGAACACTGAAGCTTTCTTT. Protein sequence: CASSAGRLNTEAFF.

The V call is TRBV7-3, the J call TRBJ2-3, with D hard to call. V lost 4 bases and J lost 7, with 9 bases in between. The CDR3 sequence is 12 residues long. Germline V gene lookup returns CDR1 SGHTA and CDR2 FQGTGA. The chain's CDR3 is CASSYDGYTQYF. Written as DNA, the CDR3 is TGTGCCAGCAGCTACGACGGTTATACGCAGTATTTT.